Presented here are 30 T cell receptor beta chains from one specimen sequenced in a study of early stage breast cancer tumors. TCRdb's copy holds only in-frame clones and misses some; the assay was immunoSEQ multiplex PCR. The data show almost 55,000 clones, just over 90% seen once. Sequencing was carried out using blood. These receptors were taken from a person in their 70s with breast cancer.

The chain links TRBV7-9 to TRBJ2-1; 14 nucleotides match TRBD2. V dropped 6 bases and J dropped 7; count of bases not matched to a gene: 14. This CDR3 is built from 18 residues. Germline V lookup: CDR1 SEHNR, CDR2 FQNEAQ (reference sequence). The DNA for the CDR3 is TGTGCCAGCAGACCCGGGACTAGCGGGAGAGATAGGTTTAATGAGCAGTTCTTC. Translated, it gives CASRPGTSGRDRFNEQFF.

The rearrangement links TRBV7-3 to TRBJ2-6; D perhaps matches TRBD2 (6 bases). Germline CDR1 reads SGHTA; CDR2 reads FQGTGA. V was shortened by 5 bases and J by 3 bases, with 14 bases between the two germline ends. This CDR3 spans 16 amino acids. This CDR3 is CASSPNVADGANVLTF. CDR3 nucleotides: TGTGCCAGCAGCCCGAACGTAGCGGATGGGGCCAACGTCCTGACTTTC.

This CDR3 reads CASSLPGQGGEKLFF. CDR3 in DNA: TGTGCCAGCAGTTTACCTGGACAGGGTGGTGAAAAACTGTTTTTT. The V and J genes are TRBV28 and TRBJ1-4; 8 nucleotides agree with TRBD1. V trimming: 2 bases; J trimming: 7 bases; junction bases outside the gene matches: 6. This CDR3 comprises 15 residues. Germline loops: CDR1 MDHEN, CDR2 SYDVKM.

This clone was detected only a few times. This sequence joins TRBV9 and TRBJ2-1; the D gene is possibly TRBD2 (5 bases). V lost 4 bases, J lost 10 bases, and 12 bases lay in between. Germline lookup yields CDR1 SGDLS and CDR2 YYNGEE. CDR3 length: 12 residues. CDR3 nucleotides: TGTGCCAGCAGCTCCGACTGGGAGGAGCAGTTCTTC. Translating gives CASSSDWEEQFF.

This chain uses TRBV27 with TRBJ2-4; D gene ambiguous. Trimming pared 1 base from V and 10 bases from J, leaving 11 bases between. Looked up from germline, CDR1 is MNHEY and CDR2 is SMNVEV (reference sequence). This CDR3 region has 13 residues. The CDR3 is CASSLYADTIQYF. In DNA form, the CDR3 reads TGTGCCAGCAGTTTATACGCCGACACTATTCAGTACTTC.

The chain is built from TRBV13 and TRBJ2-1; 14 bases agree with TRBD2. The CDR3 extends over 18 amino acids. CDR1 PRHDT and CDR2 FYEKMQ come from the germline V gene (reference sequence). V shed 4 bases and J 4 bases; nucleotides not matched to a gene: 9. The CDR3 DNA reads TGTGCCAGCAGCTCACGGACTAGCGGGGGGACTGCATACAATGAGCAGTTCTTC. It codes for CASSSRTSGGTAYNEQFF.

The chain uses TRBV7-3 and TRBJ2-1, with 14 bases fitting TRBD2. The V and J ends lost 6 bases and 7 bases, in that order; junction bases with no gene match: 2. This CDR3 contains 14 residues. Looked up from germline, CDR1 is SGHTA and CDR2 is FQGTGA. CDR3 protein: CASSWTSGRNEQFF. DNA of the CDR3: TGTGCCAGCAGTTGGACTAGCGGGAGGAATGAGCAGTTCTTC.

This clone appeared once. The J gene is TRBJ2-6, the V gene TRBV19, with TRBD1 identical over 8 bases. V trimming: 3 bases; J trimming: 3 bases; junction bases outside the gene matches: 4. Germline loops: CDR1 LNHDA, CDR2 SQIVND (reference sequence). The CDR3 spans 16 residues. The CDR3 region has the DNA TGTGCCAGTAGTATGGCCAGGGGGCGTGGGGCCAACGTCCTGACTTTC. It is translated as CASSMARGRGANVLTF. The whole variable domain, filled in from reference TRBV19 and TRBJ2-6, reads DGGITQSPKYLFRKEGQNVTLSCEQNLNHDAMYWYRQDPGQGLRLIYYSQIVNDFQKGDIAEGYSVSREKKESFPLTVTSAQKNPTAFYLCASSMARGRGANVLTFGAGSRLTVL.

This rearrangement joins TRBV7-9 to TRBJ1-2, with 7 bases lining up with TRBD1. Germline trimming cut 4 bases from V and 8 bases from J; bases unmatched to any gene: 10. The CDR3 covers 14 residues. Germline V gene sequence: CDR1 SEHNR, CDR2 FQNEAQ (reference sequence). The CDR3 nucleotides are TGTGCCAGCAGCTCCAGGGGGGTGATGTCCGGCTACACCTTC. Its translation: CASSSRGVMSGYTF.

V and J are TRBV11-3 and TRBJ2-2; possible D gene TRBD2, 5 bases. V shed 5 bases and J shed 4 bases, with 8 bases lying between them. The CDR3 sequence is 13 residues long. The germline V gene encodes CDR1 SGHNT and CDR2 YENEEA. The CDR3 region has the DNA TGTGCCAGCAGCCTAGCCTCCACCGGGGAGCTGTTTTTT. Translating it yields CASSLASTGELFF.

CDR3 bases: TGTGCCAGCAGTCCGCGGGGATCCACAGATACGCAGTATTTT. Amino acids: CASSPRGSTDTQYF. This chain links TRBV6-6 with TRBJ2-3, with D possibly TRBD2 on 6 matching bases. Trimming took 5 bases from V and 2 from J, leaving 11 bases between them. The CDR3 is 14 residues long. CDR1 and CDR2 (germline): MNHNY, SVGAGI (reference sequence).

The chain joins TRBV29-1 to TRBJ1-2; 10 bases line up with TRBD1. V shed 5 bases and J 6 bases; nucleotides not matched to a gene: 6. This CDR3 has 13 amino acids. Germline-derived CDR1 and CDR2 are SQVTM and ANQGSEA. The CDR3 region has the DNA TGCAGCGTTCGTGGGACAGGGGCCGATGGCTACACCTTC. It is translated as CSVRGTGADGYTF. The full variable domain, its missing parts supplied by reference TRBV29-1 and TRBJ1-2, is SAVISQKPSRDICQRGTSLTIQCQVDSQVTMMFWYRQQPGQSLTLIATANQGSEATYESGFVIDKFPISRPNLTFSTLTVSNMSPEDSSIYLCSVRGTGADGYTFGSGTRLTVV.

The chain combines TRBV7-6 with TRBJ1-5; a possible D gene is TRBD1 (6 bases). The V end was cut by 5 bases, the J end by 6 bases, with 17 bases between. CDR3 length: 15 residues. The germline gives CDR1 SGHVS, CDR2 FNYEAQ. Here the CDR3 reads CASSALGGAGQPQHF. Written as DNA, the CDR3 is TGTGCCAGCAGCGCCCTAGGGGGGGCCGGTCAGCCCCAGCATTTT.

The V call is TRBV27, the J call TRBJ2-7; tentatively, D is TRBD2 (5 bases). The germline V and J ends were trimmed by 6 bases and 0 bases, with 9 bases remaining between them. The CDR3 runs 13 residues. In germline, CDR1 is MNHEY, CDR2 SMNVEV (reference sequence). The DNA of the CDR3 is TGTGCCAGCAGCGCCGGAGGCTCCTACGAGCAGTACTTC. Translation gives CASSAGGSYEQYF.

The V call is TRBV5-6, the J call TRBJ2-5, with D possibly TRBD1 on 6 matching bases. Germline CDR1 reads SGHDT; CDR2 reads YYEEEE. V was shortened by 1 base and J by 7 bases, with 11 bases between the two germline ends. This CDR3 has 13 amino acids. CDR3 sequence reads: CASSLRPGVTQYF. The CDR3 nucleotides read TGTGCCAGCAGCTTGAGGCCAGGGGTGACCCAGTACTTC.

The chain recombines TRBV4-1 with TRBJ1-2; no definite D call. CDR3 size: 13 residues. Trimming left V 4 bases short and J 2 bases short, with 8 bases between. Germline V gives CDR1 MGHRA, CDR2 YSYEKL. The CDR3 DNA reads TGCGCCAGCAGCCCCACGGGGAACTATGGCTACACCTTC. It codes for CASSPTGNYGYTF.

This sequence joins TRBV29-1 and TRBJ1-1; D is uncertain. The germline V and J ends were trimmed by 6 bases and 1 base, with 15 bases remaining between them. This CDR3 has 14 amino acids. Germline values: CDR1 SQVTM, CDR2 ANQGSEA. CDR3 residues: CSVRVGAGNTEAFF. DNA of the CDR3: TGCAGCGTGCGAGTCGGTGCAGGGAACACTGAAGCTTTCTTT.

This chain's CDR3 is CAWRGSVRSYNEQFF. The CDR3 DNA sequence: TGTGCCTGGAGGGGTAGCGTTCGCTCCTACAATGAGCAGTTCTTC. The rearrangement joins TRBV30 to TRBJ2-1; D may be TRBD2 (5 bases). Trimming cost V 3 bases and J 0 bases, with 12 bases left between them. Germline CDR1 is GTSNPN and CDR2 is SVGIG (reference sequence). CDR3 length: 15 amino acids.

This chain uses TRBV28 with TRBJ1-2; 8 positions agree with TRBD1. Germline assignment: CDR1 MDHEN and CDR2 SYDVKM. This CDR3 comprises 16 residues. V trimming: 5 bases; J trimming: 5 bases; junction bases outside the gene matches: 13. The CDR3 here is CASSTQMEQGVYGYTF. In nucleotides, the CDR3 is TGTGCCAGCAGTACCCAAATGGAACAGGGGGTTTATGGCTACACCTTC.

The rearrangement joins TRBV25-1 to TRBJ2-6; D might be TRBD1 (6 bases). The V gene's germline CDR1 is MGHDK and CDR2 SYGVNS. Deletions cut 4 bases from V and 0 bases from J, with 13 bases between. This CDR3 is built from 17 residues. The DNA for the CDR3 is TGTGCCAGCAGTGGCCAGACAGGTTTCTCTGGGGCCAACGTCCTGACTTTC. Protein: CASSGQTGFSGANVLTF. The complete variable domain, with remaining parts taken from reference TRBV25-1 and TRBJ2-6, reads EADIYQTPRYLVIGTGKKITLECSQTMGHDKMYWYQQDPGMELHLIHYSYGVNSTEKGDLSSESTVSRIRTEHFPLTLESARPSHTSQYLCASSGQTGFSGANVLTFGAGSRLTVL.

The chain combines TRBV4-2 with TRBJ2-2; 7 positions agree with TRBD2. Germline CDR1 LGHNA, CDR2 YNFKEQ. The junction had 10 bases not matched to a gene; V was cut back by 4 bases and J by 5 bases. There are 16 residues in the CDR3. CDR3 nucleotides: TGTGCCAGCAGCCGGGAGGGGTCAGGATGGACCGGGGAGCTGTTTTTT. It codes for CASSREGSGWTGELFF.

The CDR3 DNA sequence: TGCGCCAGCAGCTTCGCCCTAGCGGAGGGCTACAATGAGCAGTTCTTC. Translation gives CASSFALAEGYNEQFF. V is TRBV5-1 and J is TRBJ2-1, with 7 bases that match TRBD2. Germline lookup yields CDR1 SGHRS and CDR2 YFSETQ. V shed 2 bases and J 3 bases; nucleotides not matched to a gene: 8. CDR3 length equals 16 residues.

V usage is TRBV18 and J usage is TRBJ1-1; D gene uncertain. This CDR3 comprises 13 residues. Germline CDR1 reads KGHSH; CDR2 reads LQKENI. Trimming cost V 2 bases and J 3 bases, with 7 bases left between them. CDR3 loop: CASSPSRDTEAFF. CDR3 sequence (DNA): TGTGCCAGCTCACCATCGAGGGACACTGAAGCTTTCTTT.

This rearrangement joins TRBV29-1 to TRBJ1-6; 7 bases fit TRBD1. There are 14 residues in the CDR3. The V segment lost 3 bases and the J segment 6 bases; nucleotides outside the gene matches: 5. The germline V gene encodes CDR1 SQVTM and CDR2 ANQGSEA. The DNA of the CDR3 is TGCAGCGTTGAGGTCCCAGGGGGTAATTCACCCCTCCACTTT. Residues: CSVEVPGGNSPLHF.

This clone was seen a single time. CDR3 DNA sequence: TGTGCCACCAGCAGTCACTACACTGAAGCTTTCTTT. Encoded protein: CATSSHYTEAFF. The gene calls are TRBV15 and TRBJ1-1; D unresolved. CDR3 size: 12 residues. The V and J ends lost 3 bases and 3 bases respectively, with 5 bases between them. Per germline, CDR1 LNHNV and CDR2 YYDKDF (reference sequence).

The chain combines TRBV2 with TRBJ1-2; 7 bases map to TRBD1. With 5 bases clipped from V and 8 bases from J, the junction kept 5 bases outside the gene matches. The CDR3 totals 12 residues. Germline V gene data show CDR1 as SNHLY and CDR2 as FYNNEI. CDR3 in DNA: TGTGCCAGCAGTACTACAGGGGACGGCTACACCTTC. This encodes CASSTTGDGYTF.

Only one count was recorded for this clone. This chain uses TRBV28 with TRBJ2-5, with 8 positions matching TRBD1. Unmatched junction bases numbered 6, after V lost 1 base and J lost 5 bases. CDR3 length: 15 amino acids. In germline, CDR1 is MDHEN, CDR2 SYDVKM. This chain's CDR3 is CASSLFRQGRETQYF. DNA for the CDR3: TGTGCCAGCAGTTTATTTCGACAGGGGAGGGAGACCCAGTACTTC.

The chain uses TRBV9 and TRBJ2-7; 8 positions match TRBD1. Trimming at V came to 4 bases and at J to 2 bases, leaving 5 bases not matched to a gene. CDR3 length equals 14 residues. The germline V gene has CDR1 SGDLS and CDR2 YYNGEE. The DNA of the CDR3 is TGTGCCAGCAGCCCAACGGACAGGGCCTACGAGCAGTACTTC. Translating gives CASSPTDRAYEQYF.

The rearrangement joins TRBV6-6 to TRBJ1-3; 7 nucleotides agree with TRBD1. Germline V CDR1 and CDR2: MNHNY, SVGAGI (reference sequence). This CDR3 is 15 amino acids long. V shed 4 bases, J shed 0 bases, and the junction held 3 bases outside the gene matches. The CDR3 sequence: CASSFGTASGNTIYF. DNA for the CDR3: TGTGCCAGCAGTTTCGGGACAGCCTCTGGAAACACCATATATTTT.

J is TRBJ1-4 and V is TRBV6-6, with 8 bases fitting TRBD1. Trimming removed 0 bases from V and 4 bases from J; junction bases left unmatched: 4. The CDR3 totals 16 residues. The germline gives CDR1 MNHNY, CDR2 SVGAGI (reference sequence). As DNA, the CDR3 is TGTGCCAGCAGTTACTCCGGACAGGGAAATAATGAAAAACTGTTTTTT. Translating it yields CASSYSGQGNNEKLFF.